The clone carrying this TCR beta chain appeared many times. Its target is unknown. These data originate in a study of breast tumors, draining lymph nodes, adjacent tissues. Notes on the study in general: Compared with basal-like, luminal-like tumors shared significantly more repertoire with nontumor tissue. Tumor TCR diversity was below lymph nodes but above nontumor tissue. Tumor T cell lymph node origin was a supported hypothesis, not proven. The data were judged consistent with most tumor T cells coming from lymph node and expanding in tumor.

The lymph nodes were axillary draining lymph nodes from breast cancer patients. Trimming shortened V by 5 bases and J by 7 bases, and 15 bases separated the two germline ends. The CDR3 sequence is 14 residues long. CDR1 SGHDT and CDR2 YYEEEE come from the germline V gene. TCRdb processed the multiplex PCR reads anew with MiXCR; each CDR3 protein has one entry. Of over 150,000 distinct CDR3 sequences listed, roughly 30% are singletons. This receptor was identified in a female donor with breast cancer. Some clones in this sample may be carry-over from other donors' samples. The specimen was axillary lymph node tissue. The V call is TRBV5-6, the J call TRBJ1-4; D possibly corresponds to TRBD1 (5 bases). The chain's CDR3 is CASREGAGFEKLFF. The CDR3 DNA is TGTGCCAGCAGAGAAGGGGCAGGATTTGAAAAACTGTTTTTT.